The 9 T cell receptor beta chains given below trace back to one sample, sequenced in a study of shared clonotypes between healthy human individuals. Assay: immunoSEQ multiplex PCR; the TCRdb copy retains only in-frame clones and omits some. The table has about 2.3 million clones, around 92% seen once. The sequenced sample consisted of naive CD4+ T cells from PBMCs. Subset indicated: CD45RA+ positively selected. The source of these receptors is a man between 18 and 29 years old in good health. Some clones in this sample may be carry-over from other donors' samples.

The chain recombines TRBV7-2 with TRBJ1-5; D is unclear. V was shortened by 1 base and J by 1 base, with 17 bases between the two germline ends. The V gene's germline CDR1 is SGHTA and CDR2 FQGNSA. The CDR3 runs to 18 residues. CDR3 protein: CASSLGASGSGSNQPQHF. As DNA, the CDR3 is TGTGCCAGCAGCTTAGGGGCCAGCGGTTCTGGAAGCAATCAGCCCCAGCATTTT.

The chain recombines TRBV15 with TRBJ1-1, with a tentative D call TRBD1 (5 bases). The germline V and J ends were trimmed by 4 bases and 5 bases, with 26 bases remaining between them. Germline assignment: CDR1 LNHNV and CDR2 YYDKDF (reference sequence). The CDR3 covers 18 residues. The CDR3 DNA reads TGTGCCACCAGCATTCCCAGATCGGGGAGGGGTGGGGGGACTGAAGCTTTCTTT. It specifies CATSIPRSGRGGGTEAFF.

The chain joins TRBV2 to TRBJ2-2; D uncertain. CDR1 is SNHLY and CDR2 is FYNNEI in the germline V gene. CDR3 length: 15 residues. V was clipped by 5 bases and J by 0 bases, with 10 bases between them. The CDR3, as DNA: TGTGCCAGCAGTCTTATACAAGCGAACACCGGGGAGCTGTTTTTT. It yields the protein CASSLIQANTGELFF.

The V gene is TRBV5-1, the J gene TRBJ2-7; 11 bases align to TRBD2. Germline lookup yields CDR1 SGHRS and CDR2 YFSETQ. The J segment lost 2 bases and the V segment lost 2 bases, leaving 9 bases of the junction unmatched. The CDR3 runs to 17 residues. The CDR3 nucleotides are TGCGCCAGCAGCTTAGTAGCGGGAGGGCCTTCGGCCTACGAGCAGTACTTC. It specifies CASSLVAGGPSAYEQYF. Full variable domain (outside the CDR3, taken from reference TRBV5-1 and TRBJ2-7): KAGVTQTPRYLIKTRGQQVTLSCSPISGHRSVSWYQQTPGQGLQFLFEYFSETQRNKGNFPGRFSGRQFSNSRSEMNVSTLELGDSALYLCASSLVAGGPSAYEQYFGPGTRLTVT.

The CDR3 loop reads CASSFRSNTEAFF. The CDR3 bases are TGTGCCAGCAGCTTTCGCTCGAACACTGAAGCTTTCTTT. The chain is built from TRBV7-6 and TRBJ1-1; unclear D gene. From germline, CDR1 is SGHVS and CDR2 FNYEAQ. CDR3 size: 13 residues. V was pared by 3 bases and J by 1 base, with 6 bases between.

The chain carries TRBV6-5 and TRBJ1-2, with 9 positions matching TRBD1. CDR1 is MNHEY and CDR2 is SVGAGI in the germline V gene. The CDR3 runs to 15 residues. After removal of 7 bases from V and 5 bases from J, the junction contained 11 bases not matched to a gene. CDR3 in amino acids: CASKRDRDSRYGYTF. The CDR3, as DNA: TGTGCCAGCAAACGGGACAGGGACTCCCGATATGGCTACACCTTC.

This chain uses TRBV7-2 with TRBJ2-1; 10 positions agree with TRBD2. Per germline, CDR1 SGHTA and CDR2 FQGNSA. V lost 6 bases to trimming and J lost 0 bases; unmatched junction nucleotides: 8. The length of the CDR3 is 17 residues. Here the CDR3 reads CASSRILAGSSYNEQFF. CDR3 DNA sequence: TGTGCCAGCAGTCGGATACTAGCGGGAAGCTCCTACAATGAGCAGTTCTTC.

This chain connects TRBV28 to TRBJ1-1; D perhaps matches TRBD1 (5 bases). The CDR3 spans 18 residues. With 5 bases removed from V and 0 bases from J, the gap between germline ends came to 22 bases. Germline V gene sequence: CDR1 MDHEN, CDR2 SYDVKM. The CDR3 sequence: CASSPTWRTGVMNTEAFF. The CDR3 nucleotides read TGTGCCAGCAGTCCGACTTGGAGAACGGGGGTTATGAACACTGAAGCTTTCTTT.

The V gene is TRBV5-4, the J gene TRBJ2-7, with 9 bases lining up with TRBD1. V trimming: 4 bases; J trimming: 0 bases; junction bases outside the gene matches: 5. CDR1 and CDR2 from the germline V gene are SGHNT and YYREEE (reference sequence). CDR3 length: 15 residues. This CDR3 reads CASSPGTGSSYEQYF. For the CDR3, the DNA is TGTGCCAGCAGCCCCGGGACAGGGAGCTCCTACGAGCAGTACTTC.